This T cell receptor beta chain was recorded in a study of monozygotic twins with inflammatory bowel disease. CDR3 size: 13 residues. Germline V gene lookup returns CDR1 WNHNN and CDR2 SYGVQD (reference sequence). The UMIs carried a 6-nucleotide sample barcode, and they were added by template switching. TCRalpha and TCRbeta cDNA went through two nested PCRs of approximately 16 and 10 cycles. TCRdb reprocessed the 5' RACE reads, keeping one entry per CDR3 protein, no DNA. This sample's table reports 95,000 to 110,000 distinct CDR3 sequences. Sequenced material: blood. This sequence joins TRBV10-1 and TRBJ2-5. The origin of this receptor is a human donor with ulcerative colitis or Crohn's disease, or a healthy co-twin of an affected twin (not recorded which). The CDR3 here is CASSEGSQETQYF.